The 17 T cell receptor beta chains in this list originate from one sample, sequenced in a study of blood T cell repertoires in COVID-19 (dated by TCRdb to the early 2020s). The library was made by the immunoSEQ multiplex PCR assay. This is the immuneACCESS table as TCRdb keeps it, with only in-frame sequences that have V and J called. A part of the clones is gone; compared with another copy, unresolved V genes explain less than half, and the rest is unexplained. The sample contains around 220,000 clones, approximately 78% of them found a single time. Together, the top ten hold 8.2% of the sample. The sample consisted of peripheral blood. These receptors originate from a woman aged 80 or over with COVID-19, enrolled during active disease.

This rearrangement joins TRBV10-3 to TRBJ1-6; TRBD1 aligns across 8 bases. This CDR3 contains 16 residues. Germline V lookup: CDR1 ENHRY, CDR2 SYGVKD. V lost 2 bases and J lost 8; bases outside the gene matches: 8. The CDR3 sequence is CAISESMARGHSPLHF. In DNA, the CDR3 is TGTGCCATCAGTGAGAGTATGGCCAGGGGGCATTCACCCCTCCACTTT.

The CDR3 nucleotides are TGTGCCAGCGGAGCGGACTGGGACTACAATGAGCAGTTCTTC. Protein: CASGADWDYNEQFF. V is TRBV6-5 and J is TRBJ2-1; D might be TRBD2 (5 bases). V was clipped by 8 bases and J by 3 bases, with 14 bases between them. CDR3 length: 14 residues. Germline V gene lookup returns CDR1 MNHEY and CDR2 SVGAGI.

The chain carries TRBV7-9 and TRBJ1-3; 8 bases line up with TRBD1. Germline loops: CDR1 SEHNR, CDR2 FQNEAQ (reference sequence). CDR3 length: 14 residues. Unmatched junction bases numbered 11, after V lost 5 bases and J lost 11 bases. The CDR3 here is CASSQGAAVLPIYF. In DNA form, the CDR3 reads TGTGCCAGCAGCCAGGGGGCCGCCGTACTCCCCATATATTTT. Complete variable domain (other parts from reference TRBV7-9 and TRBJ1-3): DTGVSQNPRHKITKRGQNVTFRCDPISEHNRLYWYRQTLGQGPEFLTYFQNEAQLEKSRLLSDRFSAERPKGSFSTLEIQRTEQGDSAMYLCASSQGAAVLPIYFGEGSWLTVV.

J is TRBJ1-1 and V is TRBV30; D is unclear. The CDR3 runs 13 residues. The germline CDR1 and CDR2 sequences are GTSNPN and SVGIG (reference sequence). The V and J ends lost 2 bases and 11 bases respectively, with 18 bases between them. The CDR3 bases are TGTGCCTGGAGTCCCCCCAACCTGGCGGGGGCTTTCTTT. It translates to CAWSPPNLAGAFF.

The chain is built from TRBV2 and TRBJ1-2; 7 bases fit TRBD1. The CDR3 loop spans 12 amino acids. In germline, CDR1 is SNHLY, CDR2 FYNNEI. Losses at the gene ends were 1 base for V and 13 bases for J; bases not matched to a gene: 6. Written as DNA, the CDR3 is TGTGCCAGCAGTGAAGACGGGACAGTTCGCACCTTC. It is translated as CASSEDGTVRTF.

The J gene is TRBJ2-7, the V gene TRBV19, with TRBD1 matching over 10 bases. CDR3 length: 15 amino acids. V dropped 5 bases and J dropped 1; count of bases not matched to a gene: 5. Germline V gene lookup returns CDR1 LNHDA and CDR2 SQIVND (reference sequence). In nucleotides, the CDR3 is TGTGCCAGTAGTCGAGGGGACAGGGGTTCCTACGAGCAGTACTTC. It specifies CASSRGDRGSYEQYF.

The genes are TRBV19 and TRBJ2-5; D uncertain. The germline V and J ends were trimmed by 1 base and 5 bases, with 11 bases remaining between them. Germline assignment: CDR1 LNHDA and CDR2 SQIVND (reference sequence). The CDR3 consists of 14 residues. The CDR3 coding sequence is TGTGCCAGTAGTATAGGCTCGGCCAGGGAGACCCAGTACTTC. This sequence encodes CASSIGSARETQYF.

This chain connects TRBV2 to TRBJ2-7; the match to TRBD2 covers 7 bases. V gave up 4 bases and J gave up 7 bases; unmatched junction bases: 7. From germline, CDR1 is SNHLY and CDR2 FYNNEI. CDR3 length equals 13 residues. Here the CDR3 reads CASSVRFGGEQYF. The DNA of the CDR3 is TGTGCCAGCAGTGTGAGGTTCGGGGGGGAGCAGTACTTC. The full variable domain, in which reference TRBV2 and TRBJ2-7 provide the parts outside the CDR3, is EPEVTQTPSHQVTQMGQEVILRCVPISNHLYFYWYRQILGQKVEFLVSFYNNEISEKSEIFDDQFSVERPDGSNFTLKIRSTKLEDSAMYFCASSVRFGGEQYFGPGTRLTVT.

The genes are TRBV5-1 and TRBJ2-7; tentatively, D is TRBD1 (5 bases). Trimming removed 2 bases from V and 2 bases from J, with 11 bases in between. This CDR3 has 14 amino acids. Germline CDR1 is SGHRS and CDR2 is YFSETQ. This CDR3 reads CASSLEQAPYEQYF. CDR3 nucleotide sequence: TGCGCCAGCAGCTTAGAACAGGCCCCCTACGAGCAGTACTTC.

Here the CDR3 DNA reads TGTGCCAGCAGCTTAATCATGGGTCAGGGCGACGAGCAGTACTTC. Translated, it gives CASSLIMGQGDEQYF. The chain links TRBV7-9 to TRBJ2-7; D might be TRBD1 (5 bases). Germline V CDR1 and CDR2: SEHNR, FQNEAQ (reference sequence). The CDR3 extends over 15 amino acids. V lost 2 bases, J lost 5 bases, and 16 bases lay in between.

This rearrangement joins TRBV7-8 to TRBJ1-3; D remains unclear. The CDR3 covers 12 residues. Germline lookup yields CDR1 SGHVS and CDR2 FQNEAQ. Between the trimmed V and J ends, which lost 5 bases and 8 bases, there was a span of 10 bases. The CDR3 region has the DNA TGTGCCAGCAGCCTACATCGGGACACCATATATTTT. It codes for CASSLHRDTIYF.

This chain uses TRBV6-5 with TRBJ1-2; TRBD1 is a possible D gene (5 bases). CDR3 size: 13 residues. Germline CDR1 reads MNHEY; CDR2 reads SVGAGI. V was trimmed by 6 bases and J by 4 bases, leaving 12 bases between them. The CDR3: CASSRDSPYGYTF. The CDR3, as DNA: TGTGCCAGCAGCCGAGACAGCCCCTATGGCTACACCTTC.

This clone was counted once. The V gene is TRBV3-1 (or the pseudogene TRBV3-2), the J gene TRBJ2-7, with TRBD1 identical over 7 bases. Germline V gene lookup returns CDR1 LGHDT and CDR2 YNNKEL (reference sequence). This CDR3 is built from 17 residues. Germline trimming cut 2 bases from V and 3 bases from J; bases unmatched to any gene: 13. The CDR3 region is CASSQTLGYRGSYEQYF. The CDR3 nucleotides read TGTGCCAGCAGCCAAACTTTGGGATACAGGGGAAGCTACGAGCAGTACTTC.

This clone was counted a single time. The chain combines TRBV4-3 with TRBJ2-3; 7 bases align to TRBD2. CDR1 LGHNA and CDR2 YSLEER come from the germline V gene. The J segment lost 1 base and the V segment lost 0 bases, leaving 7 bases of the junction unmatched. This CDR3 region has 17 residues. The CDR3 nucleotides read TGCGCCAGCAGCCAAGATCGGCCTAGCGGTGGCACAGATACGCAGTATTTT. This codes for CASSQDRPSGGTDTQYF.

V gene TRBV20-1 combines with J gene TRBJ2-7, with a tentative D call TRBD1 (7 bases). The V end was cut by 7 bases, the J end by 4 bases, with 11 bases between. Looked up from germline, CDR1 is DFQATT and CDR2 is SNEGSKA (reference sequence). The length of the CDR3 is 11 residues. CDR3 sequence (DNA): TGCAGTGTCAGGGGGGTTTACGAGCAGTACTTC. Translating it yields CSVRGVYEQYF.

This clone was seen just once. The CDR3 nucleotides read TGTGCCAGCAGCCTACTAGCGGGGACTTACACCGGGGAGCTGTTTTTT. Translated, it gives CASSLLAGTYTGELFF. This chain connects TRBV14 to TRBJ2-2; TRBD2 agrees at 10 bases. V was pared by 4 bases and J by 3 bases, with 5 bases of the junction left unmatched. The CDR3 contains 16 residues. CDR1 and CDR2 from the germline V gene are SGHDN and FVKESK.

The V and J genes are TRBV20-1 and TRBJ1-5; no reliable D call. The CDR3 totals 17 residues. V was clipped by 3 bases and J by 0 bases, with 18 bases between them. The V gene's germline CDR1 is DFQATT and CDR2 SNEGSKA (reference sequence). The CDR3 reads CSASGPTRSDSNQPQHF. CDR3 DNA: TGCAGTGCTAGTGGGCCTACAAGGAGCGATAGCAATCAGCCCCAGCATTTT.